This T cell receptor (beta chain) was captured by sequencing in a study of cytomegalovirus exposure and HLA in healthy donors. Whole-study findings and limits: Some V segments could not be told apart, so they were left out, TRBV6-2 and TRBV6-3 among them. The classifier was said to identify cytomegalovirus status with high specificity and sensitivity. Fewer N-insertions (relative to the roughly 720-donor mean) were reportedly seen in an Asian-associated ancestry cluster in a later analysis.

Comments on this clone: Antigen unknown.

The PCR contained 60 Vbeta and 13 Jbeta primers. The data were produced by immunoSEQ multiplex PCR, yet TCRdb's version contains in-frame clones alone and is incomplete. Altogether 150,000 to 200,000 clones are present, roughly 65% being singletons, with the ten largest covering approximately 4.4%. Deletions cut 4 bases from V and 8 bases from J, with 17 bases between. Germline CDR1 ENHRY, CDR2 SYGVKD. The CDR3 sequence is 15 residues long. The sequenced sample was PBMCs. This receptor was obtained from a man younger than 35 in good health and CMV-seropositive. V is TRBV10-3 and J is TRBJ1-4; D is ambiguous. CDR3 sequence reads: CAISADRQVGEKLFF. The CDR3 DNA reads as TGTGCCATCAGTGCTGATCGGCAGGTTGGAGAAAAACTGTTTTTT.